One sample yielded the 14 T cell receptor beta chains listed below, sequenced in a study of T cells in localized non-small cell lung cancer. Libraries were prepared by immunoSEQ multiplex PCR; TCRdb keeps only in-frame clonotypes and omits some of them. The table records 30,000 to 35,000 clones, around 90% of them present only once. The sample consisted of peripheral blood, taken before any cancer treatment. The receptors come from a female donor aged 60 or older with stage I lung adenocarcinoma.

This chain connects TRBV28 to TRBJ1-2; TRBD1 agrees at 11 bases. Germline CDR1 reads MDHEN; CDR2 reads SYDVKM. The CDR3 has 15 residues. Trimming removed 5 bases from V and 4 bases from J; junction bases left unmatched: 6. The chain's CDR3 is CASSVGQGGVYGYTF. Here the CDR3 DNA reads TGTGCCAGCAGTGTGGGACAGGGGGGTGTCTATGGCTACACCTTC.

The genes are TRBV30 and TRBJ2-1; 14 nucleotides line up with TRBD2. Germline values: CDR1 GTSNPN, CDR2 SVGIG (reference sequence). The CDR3 totals 15 residues. Losses at the gene ends were 0 bases for V and 7 bases for J; bases not matched to a gene: 2. As DNA, the CDR3 is TGTGCCTGGAGTGTGGGACTAGCGGGGGCAAATGAGCAGTTCTTC. This gives the protein CAWSVGLAGANEQFF.

The chain recombines TRBV7-8 with TRBJ1-1; D gene uncertain. Deletions cut 2 bases from V and 7 bases from J, with 14 bases between. The CDR3 is made up of 14 amino acids. CDR1 and CDR2 from the germline V gene are SGHVS and FQNEAQ. CDR3 in amino acids: CASSLRAGLNEAFF. In DNA, the CDR3 is TGTGCCAGCAGCTTAAGGGCAGGACTCAATGAAGCTTTCTTT.

CDR3 protein: CASSFGGPGGELFF. Written as DNA, the CDR3 is TGTGCCAGCAGCTTCGGGGGGCCGGGCGGGGAGCTGTTTTTT. The V call is TRBV5-4, the J call TRBJ2-2; D possibly corresponds to TRBD2 (7 bases). This CDR3 is 14 amino acids long. Germline CDR1 reads SGHNT; CDR2 reads YYREEE (reference sequence). Between the trimmed V and J ends, which lost 2 bases and 7 bases, there was a span of 12 bases. Together with reference TRBV5-4 and TRBJ2-2, the CDR3 gives the full variable domain: ETGVTQSPTHLIKTRGQQVTLRCSSQSGHNTVSWYQQALGQGPQFIFQYYREEENGRGNFPPRFSGLQFPNYSSELNVNALELDDSALYLCASSFGGPGGELFFGEGSRLTVL.

The chain joins TRBV19 to TRBJ2-5; TRBD1 matches 8 bases. CDR3 size: 14 residues. The trim removed 4 bases at V and 2 bases at J, leaving 3 bases unmatched. Germline CDR1 and CDR2: LNHDA and SQIVND (reference sequence). CDR3 residues: CASSTRTGQETQYF. The CDR3 region has the DNA TGTGCCAGTAGTACCCGGACAGGGCAAGAGACCCAGTACTTC. The whole variable domain, filled in from reference TRBV19 and TRBJ2-5, reads DGGITQSPKYLFRKEGQNVTLSCEQNLNHDAMYWYRQDPGQGLRLIYYSQIVNDFQKGDIAEGYSVSREKKESFPLTVTSAQKNPTAFYLCASSTRTGQETQYFGPGTRLLVL.

The rearrangement uses TRBV28 and TRBJ2-7; 9 bases agree with TRBD2. J was trimmed by 2 bases and V by 7 bases; bases with no gene match: 6. Per the germline V gene, CDR1 is MDHEN and CDR2 is SYDVKM. The CDR3 is 14 residues long. CDR3 amino acids: CASIPASGAYEQYF. DNA of the CDR3: TGTGCCAGCATCCCCGCTAGCGGGGCCTACGAGCAGTACTTC. Based on the CDR3 plus reference TRBV28 and TRBJ2-7, the full variable domain is DVKVTQSSRYLVKRTGEKVFLECVQDMDHENMFWYRQDPGLGLRLIYFSYDVKMKEKGDIPEGYSVSREKKERFSLILESASTNQTSMYLCASIPASGAYEQYFGPGTRLTVT.

The V and J genes are TRBV20-1 and TRBJ2-1; D is unresolved. The germline gives CDR1 DFQATT, CDR2 SNEGSKA (reference sequence). CDR3 length equals 11 residues. The V end lost 0 bases, the J end lost 10 bases, and 7 bases lay between the germline ends. CDR3 in DNA: TGCAGTGCTAGAGATGCCCACGAGCAGTTCTTC. Translating gives CSARDAHEQFF.

The J gene is TRBJ2-7, the V gene TRBV18, with 7 bases identical to TRBD2. Looked up from germline, CDR1 is KGHSH and CDR2 is LQKENI. V lost 0 bases to trimming and J lost 6 bases; unmatched junction nucleotides: 5. The CDR3 length is 14 residues. The CDR3 region is CASSPPRTSTEQYF. CDR3 in DNA: TGTGCCAGCTCACCACCGAGGACTAGTACCGAGCAGTACTTC.

V and J are TRBV28 and TRBJ2-1; the match to TRBD2 covers 8 bases. The CDR3 is 15 residues long. Germline V gives CDR1 MDHEN, CDR2 SYDVKM. The ends lost 3 bases at V and 4 bases at J; junction bases unmatched: 5. CDR3 nucleotide sequence: TGTGCCAGCAGTTTTTGGACTAGCCTATACAATGAGCAGTTCTTC. It is translated as CASSFWTSLYNEQFF.

The chain links TRBV18 to TRBJ2-5; D unresolved. The CDR3 sequence is 17 residues long. Between the trimmed V and J ends, which lost 0 bases and 4 bases, there was a span of 18 bases. Germline V gene data show CDR1 as KGHSH and CDR2 as LQKENI. The CDR3 region is CASSPPVTSWLGETQYF. The CDR3 nucleotides are TGTGCCAGCTCACCACCCGTCACCTCGTGGTTGGGAGAGACCCAGTACTTC.

V gene TRBV14 combines with J gene TRBJ2-3; unclear D gene. Per the germline V gene, CDR1 is SGHDN and CDR2 is FVKESK. Trimming pared 3 bases from V and 4 bases from J, leaving 2 bases between. This CDR3 spans 11 amino acids. CDR3 protein: CASSHSDTQYF. CDR3 DNA sequence: TGTGCCAGCAGCCATTCAGATACGCAGTATTTT.

The gene calls are TRBV7-9 and TRBJ1-3; possible D gene TRBD1, 6 bases. The germline V gene has CDR1 SEHNR and CDR2 FQNEAQ (reference sequence). The V end lost 8 bases, the J end lost 4 bases, and 21 bases lay between the germline ends. The CDR3 is 16 residues long. The CDR3 reads CASEINGRGQGNTIYF. The CDR3 DNA sequence: TGTGCCAGCGAAATTAACGGCCGGGGGCAAGGAAACACCATATATTTT.

The V call is TRBV4-1, the J call TRBJ2-5, with a possible D match to TRBD1 (5 bases). Trimming pared 0 bases from V and 6 bases from J, leaving 11 bases between. This CDR3 is 14 amino acids long. Germline CDR1 reads MGHRA; CDR2 reads YSYEKL. Here the CDR3 reads CASSQEPRVKTQYF. Here the CDR3 DNA reads TGCGCCAGCAGCCAAGAGCCCAGGGTCAAGACCCAGTACTTC.

This chain uses TRBV19 with TRBJ2-1; 8 nucleotides align to TRBD2. This CDR3 has 15 amino acids. CDR1 and CDR2 from the germline V gene are LNHDA and SQIVND (reference sequence). V lost 3 bases and J lost 8; bases outside the gene matches: 9. The DNA for the CDR3 is TGTGCCAGTAGTATTACAGCGGGAGCCGAGTATGAGCAGTTCTTC. Its protein product is CASSITAGAEYEQFF.